The 14 T cell receptor beta chains below come from one sample, sequenced in a study of identical twins. TCRdb re-called the 5' RACE reads with MiXCR, one entry per CDR3 protein. The sample lists nearly 900,000 distinct CDR3 sequences; about 12% were seen once. The same sample was also used in a study of yellow fever vaccine responses in identical twins.

The sample was PBMCs. These receptors were obtained from a woman in her late teens or twenties in good health.

CDR3 loop: CASSQDLGTAPLGSYNEQFF. The DNA of the CDR3 is TGTGCCAGCAGCCAAGACCTAGGGACAGCACCCCTCGGCTCCTACAATGAGCAGTTCTTC. This chain joins TRBV6-2 or TRBV6-3 and TRBJ2-1, with 7 nucleotides matching TRBD1. The germline V gene encodes CDR1 MNHEY and CDR2 SVGEGT. With 6 bases clipped from V and 0 bases from J, the junction kept 20 bases outside the gene matches. The CDR3 contains 20 residues.

The chain carries TRBV7-2 and TRBJ2-1; TRBD2 aligns across 13 bases. The V segment lost 3 bases and the J segment 9 bases; nucleotides outside the gene matches: 8. The germline V gene encodes CDR1 SGHTA and CDR2 FQGNSA. The CDR3 covers 16 residues. In DNA, the CDR3 is TGTGCCAGCAGCTTGGGGACTAGCGGGAACCGGGGTGAGCAGTTCTTC. It yields the protein CASSLGTSGNRGEQFF.

This clonotype was picked up a small number of times. CDR3 amino acids: CATSDYKTAGVATGELFF. The DNA for the CDR3 is TGTGCCACCAGTGACTACAAGACGGCGGGAGTCGCCACCGGGGAGCTGTTTTTT. The V and J genes are TRBV24-1 and TRBJ2-2, with 7 positions matching TRBD2. Unmatched junction bases numbered 14, after V lost 4 bases and J lost 4 bases. Germline V lookup: CDR1 KGHDR, CDR2 SFDVKD. The CDR3 runs to 18 residues.

The chain recombines TRBV19 with TRBJ2-3; a possible D gene is TRBD2 (5 bases). Deletions cut 2 bases from V and 6 bases from J, with 18 bases between. The germline V gene has CDR1 LNHDA and CDR2 SQIVND (reference sequence). The CDR3 is 16 residues long. The CDR3: CASSINLALIRDTQYF. The CDR3 coding sequence is TGTGCCAGTAGTATAAATCTAGCCTTAATCCGGGATACGCAGTATTTT.

The chain uses TRBV12-3 or TRBV12-4 and TRBJ1-2; no clear D gene. CDR3 length equals 13 residues. V lost 5 bases to trimming and J lost 1 base, with 8 bases between them. CDR3 sequence: CASSPDLNYGYTF. For the CDR3, the DNA is TGTGCCAGCAGTCCCGACCTTAACTATGGCTACACCTTC.

This clonotype appeared many times. The gene calls are TRBV15 and TRBJ1-1, with D possibly being TRBD1 (5 bases). The CDR3 has 17 residues. Germline lookup yields CDR1 LNHNV and CDR2 YYDKDF (reference sequence). With 5 bases removed from V and 3 bases from J, the gap between germline ends came to 22 bases. This CDR3 is CATSPRLGRARDTEAFF. CDR3 sequence (DNA): TGTGCCACCAGCCCCCGTTTGGGCAGGGCGCGGGACACTGAAGCTTTCTTT.

This chain joins TRBV29-1 and TRBJ2-1, with D perhaps being TRBD1 or TRBD2 (6 bases each). CDR1 and CDR2 from the germline V gene are SQVTM and ANQGSEA. V lost 1 base and J 6 bases, leaving 16 bases between the germline ends. The CDR3 contains 15 residues. DNA of the CDR3: TGCAGCGTTGAAGGCCCGGGGGCTTTCGGCAATGAGCAGTTCTTC. The encoded protein is CSVEGPGAFGNEQFF.

This chain links TRBV20-1 with TRBJ1-2; D remains ambiguous. The germline V gene has CDR1 DFQATT and CDR2 SNEGSKA (reference sequence). This CDR3 is built from 11 residues. V dropped 6 bases and J dropped 6 bases, with 11 bases sitting between them. The CDR3 spells CSANGLDGYTF. CDR3 sequence (DNA): TGCAGTGCCAACGGTCTGGATGGCTACACCTTC.

The chain links TRBV7-9 to TRBJ2-5; D is possibly TRBD1 (6 bases). The V gene's germline CDR1 is SEHNR and CDR2 FQNEAQ (reference sequence). V gave up 5 bases and J gave up 4 bases, with 17 bases separating them. The CDR3 is made up of 15 amino acids. The CDR3 coding sequence is TGTGCCAGCAGCCCCGAGGGCGCAGGGGTAGAGACCCAGTACTTC. The encoded protein is CASSPEGAGVETQYF.

This clonotype was seen repeatedly, ten times or more. The V call is TRBV5-6, the J call TRBJ2-1, with 9 nucleotides matching TRBD2. The CDR3 is made up of 16 amino acids. J was trimmed by 4 bases and V by 4 bases; bases with no gene match: 9. Germline V gives CDR1 SGHDT, CDR2 YYEEEE. The CDR3 nucleotides are TGTGCCAGCAGCCCAGGTGGGACTAGCCCTTACAATGAGCAGTTCTTC. Translating it yields CASSPGGTSPYNEQFF.

The V gene is TRBV20-1, the J gene TRBJ2-7; D is uncertain. The V gene lost 0 bases and the J gene lost 6 bases, with 21 bases spanning the gap. This CDR3 has 16 amino acids. Germline lookup yields CDR1 DFQATT and CDR2 SNEGSKA (reference sequence). The CDR3 region is CSAREFLNGPGGEQYF. CDR3 nucleotides: TGCAGTGCTAGAGAGTTCCTGAACGGACCCGGCGGCGAGCAGTACTTC.

The chain joins TRBV4-2 to TRBJ2-1; TRBD2 matches at 7 bases. The V segment lost 4 bases and the J segment 3 bases; nucleotides outside the gene matches: 15. The V gene's germline CDR1 is LGHNA and CDR2 YNFKEQ. The CDR3 contains 18 residues. CDR3 in amino acids: CASSPNRAWAGVYNEQFF. CDR3 sequence (DNA): TGTGCCAGCAGCCCGAATCGTGCATGGGCGGGGGTCTACAATGAGCAGTTCTTC.

This clonotype has just a few counts. The chain has TRBV28 and TRBJ1-2; D unclear. The germline gives CDR1 MDHEN, CDR2 SYDVKM. The CDR3 runs to 14 residues. In DNA, the CDR3 is TGTGGGGAGCATAGCGACACTTGGGGCTATGGCTACACCTTC. This sequence encodes CGEHSDTWGYGYTF.

This clonotype was observed a few times. This chain links TRBV3-1 with TRBJ2-5; 9 bases line up with TRBD2. Per germline, CDR1 LGHDT and CDR2 YNNKEL (reference sequence). The CDR3 totals 16 residues. V was pared by 4 bases and J by 5 bases, with 11 bases of the junction left unmatched. CDR3 residues: CASSLGAGGHLETQYF. CDR3 bases: TGTGCCAGCAGCCTCGGAGCGGGAGGCCACTTGGAGACCCAGTACTTC.